Below, 24 T cell receptor beta chains from the same sample are listed, as sequenced in a study of Graves' ophthalmopathy and Graves' hyperthyroidism. Investigators amplified TCR beta CDR3 regions from RNA transcripts. HTBI-primed RT-PCR formed the first round, and a multiplex PCR formed the second. TCRdb fed the multiplex PCR reads into MiXCR, producing one record per CDR3 protein. The table records 500,000 to 800,000 distinct CDR3 sequences, just over 40% of them present only once. The sample comprised peripheral blood. All receptors derive from an adult man with Graves' ophthalmopathy.

This clonotype was detected many times. The chain links TRBV19 to TRBJ1-3; no clear D. The germline gives CDR1 LNHDA, CDR2 SQIVND (reference sequence). The CDR3 is made up of 14 amino acids. Between the trimmed V and J ends, which lost 5 bases and 0 bases, there was a span of 8 bases. The CDR3 reads CASSGMISGNTIYF. The DNA for the CDR3 is TGTGCCAGTAGTGGCATGATCTCTGGAAACACCATATATTTT.

This chain connects TRBV10-3 to TRBJ2-7; the match to TRBD2 covers 7 bases. Germline V gene sequence: CDR1 ENHRY, CDR2 SYGVKD. This CDR3 is built from 12 residues. V shed 2 bases, J shed 5 bases, and the junction held 0 bases outside the gene matches. CDR3 amino acids: CAISEAGDEQYF. DNA of the CDR3: TGTGCCATCAGTGAGGCGGGGGACGAGCAGTACTTC.

The genes are TRBV4-1 and TRBJ1-2; D not certain. Germline V gene lookup returns CDR1 MGHRA and CDR2 YSYEKL. The CDR3 loop spans 15 amino acids. Trimming shortened V by 0 bases and J by 8 bases, and 16 bases separated the two germline ends. In nucleotides, the CDR3 is TGCGCCAGCAGCCAAGATCGGGCTGTATTAAACGGCTACACCTTC. Translating it yields CASSQDRAVLNGYTF.

The chain joins TRBV2 to TRBJ2-2, with TRBD2 identical over 13 bases. This CDR3 spans 18 amino acids. Germline V lookup: CDR1 SNHLY, CDR2 FYNNEI. The V gene end was trimmed by 5 bases and the J gene end by 0 bases; junction bases not matched to a gene: 6. The CDR3 nucleotides are TGTGCCAGCAGTCTCACTAGCGGGAGGGCCGCGAACACCGGGGAGCTGTTTTTT. Encoded protein: CASSLTSGRAANTGELFF.

There are many counts of this clonotype. The chain joins TRBV15 to TRBJ2-7; TRBD1 or TRBD2 may be the D gene (5 bases each). CDR1 and CDR2 from the germline V gene are LNHNV and YYDKDF (reference sequence). The CDR3 sequence is 14 residues long. V lost 0 bases and J 6 bases, leaving 12 bases between the germline ends. The CDR3 DNA is TGTGCCACCAGCAGAGAAGGGACCCCCCTCGAGCAGTACTTC. It codes for CATSREGTPLEQYF.

This clonotype came up many times. The junction departs from germline at one end; a sequencing error may be responsible. The chain recombines TRBV7-7 with TRBJ2-2, with 8 nucleotides matching TRBD2. This CDR3 is built from 16 residues. Germline assignment: CDR1 SSHAT and CDR2 FNYEAQ (reference sequence). The CDR3 DNA is TGTGCTAGCAGCTTAGTAGCGGGGTCGGACACCGGGGAGCTGTTTTTT. Amino acid sequence: CASSLVAGSDTGELFF.

This clonotype was counted at least ten times. The chain is built from TRBV12-3 or TRBV12-4 and TRBJ2-5, with D maybe TRBD2 (5 bases). This CDR3 is 15 amino acids long. V shed 1 base and J shed 7 bases, with 16 bases lying between them. CDR3 bases: TGTGCCAGCAGTTTAGAGCGCTTAGAGGGCGGGACCCAGTACTTC. Translating it yields CASSLERLEGGTQYF.

This rearrangement joins TRBV10-3 to TRBJ1-1; D is perhaps TRBD1 (5 bases). The V gene lost 3 bases and the J gene lost 1 base, with 9 bases spanning the gap. The CDR3 sequence is 14 residues long. Germline CDR1 reads ENHRY; CDR2 reads SYGVKD. The CDR3 DNA follows: TGTGCCATCAGTGACGGCGGGACGAACACTGAAGCTTTCTTT. Its translation: CAISDGGTNTEAFF.

The V and J genes are TRBV25-1 and TRBJ1-4; D call uncertain. Trimming took 8 bases from V and 3 from J, leaving 13 bases between them. There are 14 residues in the CDR3. Germline values: CDR1 MGHDK, CDR2 SYGVNS. The CDR3 DNA sequence: TGTGCCAGCCAAGATCGCGGGTCTAATGAAAAACTGTTTTTT. Its protein product is CASQDRGSNEKLFF.

This clonotype showed up many times. J is TRBJ1-2 and V is TRBV6-6; TRBD1 matches at 10 bases. Germline loops: CDR1 MNHNY, CDR2 SVGAGI (reference sequence). This CDR3 contains 16 residues. V dropped 1 base and J dropped 1; count of bases not matched to a gene: 3. CDR3 in amino acids: CASSYYGTGVNYGYTF. The CDR3 DNA is TGTGCCAGCAGTTACTATGGGACAGGGGTTAACTATGGCTACACCTTC.

This sequence joins TRBV5-4 and TRBJ2-5; D ambiguous. Germline V gene lookup returns CDR1 SGHNT and CDR2 YYREEE (reference sequence). V was clipped by 0 bases and J by 0 bases, with 9 bases between them. The CDR3 consists of 15 residues. The CDR3 protein is CASSLALQYQETQYF. CDR3 nucleotide sequence: TGTGCCAGCAGCTTGGCTTTACAGTACCAAGAGACCCAGTACTTC.

This clonotype was recorded at least ten times. The chain uses TRBV29-1 and TRBJ2-2; D is possibly TRBD1 (5 bases). Germline loops: CDR1 SQVTM, CDR2 ANQGSEA. Trimming shortened V by 6 bases and J by 1 base, and 9 bases separated the two germline ends. The CDR3 contains 13 residues. The CDR3 DNA reads as TGCAGCGTCGAGACAGAGAACACCGGGGAGCTGTTTTTT. This translates into CSVETENTGELFF.

This chain joins TRBV10-3 and TRBJ1-2, with no clear D. Trimming removed 4 bases at V and 8 bases at J, with 14 bases between. The germline gives CDR1 ENHRY, CDR2 SYGVKD. This CDR3 is 13 amino acids long. The CDR3 DNA follows: TGTGCCATCAGTGGGACGGACGCCGCGGGCTACACCTTC. This sequence encodes CAISGTDAAGYTF.

V is TRBV12-3 or TRBV12-4 and J is TRBJ2-2, with D hard to call. This CDR3 region has 14 residues. V gave up 3 bases and J gave up 3 bases, with 8 bases separating them. In nucleotides, the CDR3 is TGTGCCAGCAGTTTGGCAGCGTACACCGGGGAGCTGTTTTTT. It codes for CASSLAAYTGELFF.

The chain has TRBV24-1 and TRBJ1-5; D ambiguous. Deletions cut 5 bases from V and 3 bases from J, with 7 bases between. In germline, CDR1 is KGHDR, CDR2 SFDVKD. CDR3 length equals 13 residues. The CDR3 sequence is CATSVGFNQPQHF. CDR3 DNA: TGTGCCACCAGTGTAGGGTTCAATCAGCCCCAGCATTTT.

In nucleotides, the CDR3 is TGCAGTGCTGAGGGACTCGAAGATACGCAGTATTTT. It codes for CSAEGLEDTQYF. The V and J genes are TRBV20-1 and TRBJ2-3; D may be TRBD2 (6 bases). CDR1 and CDR2 (germline): DFQATT, SNEGSKA (reference sequence). CDR3 length: 12 amino acids. Trimming removed 5 bases at V and 5 bases at J, with 11 bases between.

The chain has TRBV7-2 and TRBJ2-3; D uncertain. Trimming cost V 6 bases and J 11 bases, with 9 bases left between them. The CDR3 sequence is 10 residues long. Germline assignment: CDR1 SGHTA and CDR2 FQGNSA. CDR3 coding DNA: TGTGCCAGCAGGCCAGAAAGGCAGTATTTT. Encoded protein: CASRPERQYF.

This rearrangement joins TRBV6-1 to TRBJ2-7; no reliable D call. The CDR3 is 15 amino acids. Looked up from germline, CDR1 is MNHNS and CDR2 is SASEGT. V lost 2 bases and J 2 bases, leaving 13 bases between the germline ends. CDR3 sequence reads: CASSELTDSPYEQYF. In DNA form, the CDR3 reads TGTGCCAGCAGTGAATTAACAGACTCCCCCTACGAGCAGTACTTC.

About this clonotype: Germline is not matched at one junction end, which may reflect a read error. V gene TRBV19 combines with J gene TRBJ1-2; TRBD1 matches 8 bases. This CDR3 region has 11 residues. CDR1 is LNHDA, CDR2 SQIVND, per germline (reference sequence). The CDR3 DNA sequence: TGTGCCAGTAGTAACGACAGGGGCTACTCCTTC. This sequence encodes CASSNDRGYSF.

V and J are TRBV24-1 and TRBJ2-1; D perhaps matches TRBD1 (6 bases). The length of the CDR3 is 14 residues. Per the germline V gene, CDR1 is KGHDR and CDR2 is SFDVKD. Trimming stripped 4 bases from V and 7 bases from J, with 13 bases between. DNA for the CDR3: TGTGCCACCAGTGAGACAGGCATGAGGAATGAGCAGTTCTTC. Protein sequence: CATSETGMRNEQFF.

This clonotype was seen only a few times. The V call is TRBV6-6, the J call TRBJ1-5; D call uncertain. V lost 2 bases and J lost 8, with 7 bases in between. The germline gives CDR1 MNHNY, CDR2 SVGAGI (reference sequence). The CDR3 spans 12 residues. CDR3 sequence reads: CASSYGREPQHF. CDR3 DNA sequence: TGTGCCAGCAGTTACGGTCGAGAGCCCCAGCATTTT.

This clonotype was counted a few times. The rearrangement uses TRBV4-2 and TRBJ1-2, with a possible D match to TRBD1 (5 bases). V gave up 6 bases and J gave up 4 bases, with 18 bases separating them. The CDR3 sequence is 15 residues long. Germline lookup yields CDR1 LGHNA and CDR2 YNFKEQ. CDR3 amino acids: CASSSQGSEIYGYTF. The CDR3 DNA reads TGTGCCAGCAGTTCTCAGGGTTCGGAAATCTATGGCTACACCTTC.

The rearrangement joins TRBV29-1 to TRBJ2-5; no firm D call. Germline V gives CDR1 SQVTM, CDR2 ANQGSEA. Deletions cut 8 bases from V and 0 bases from J, with 19 bases between. The CDR3 has 15 amino acids. This CDR3 is CSSEYFDLYQETQYF. CDR3 coding DNA: TGCAGCAGTGAATATTTCGACCTGTACCAAGAGACCCAGTACTTC. Supplemented by reference TRBV29-1 and TRBJ2-5, the full variable domain reads SAVISQKPSRDICQRGTSLTIQCQVDSQVTMMFWYRQQPGQSLTLIATANQGSEATYESGFVIDKFPISRPNLTFSTLTVSNMSPEDSSIYLCSSEYFDLYQETQYFGPGTRLLVL.

This clonotype showed up just a few times. The rearrangement uses TRBV6-5 and TRBJ2-7; perhaps TRBD1 as D (7 bases). CDR3 length: 14 amino acids. The V gene lost 3 bases and the J gene lost 4 bases, with 13 bases spanning the gap. Germline CDR1 and CDR2: MNHEY and SVGAGI. CDR3 loop: CASSYRPGGYEQYF. The CDR3 nucleotides read TGTGCCAGCAGTTATCGCCCAGGGGGGTACGAGCAGTACTTC.